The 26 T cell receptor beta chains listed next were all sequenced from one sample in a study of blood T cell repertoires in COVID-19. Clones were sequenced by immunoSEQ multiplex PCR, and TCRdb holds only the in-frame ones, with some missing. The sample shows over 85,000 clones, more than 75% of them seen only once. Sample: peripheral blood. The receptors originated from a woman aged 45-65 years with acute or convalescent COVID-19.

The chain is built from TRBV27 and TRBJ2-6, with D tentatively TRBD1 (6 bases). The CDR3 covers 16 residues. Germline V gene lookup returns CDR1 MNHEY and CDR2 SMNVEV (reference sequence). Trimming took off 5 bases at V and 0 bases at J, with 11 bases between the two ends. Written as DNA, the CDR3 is TGTGCCAGCAGTCCGGGACACCACTCTGGGGCCAACGTCCTGACTTTC. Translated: CASSPGHHSGANVLTF.

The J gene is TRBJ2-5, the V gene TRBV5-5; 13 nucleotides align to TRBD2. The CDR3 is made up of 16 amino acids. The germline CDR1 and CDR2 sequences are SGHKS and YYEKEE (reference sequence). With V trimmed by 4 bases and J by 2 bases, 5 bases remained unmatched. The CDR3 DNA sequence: TGTGCCAGCAGCGGCGGGACTAGCGGGACTCAAGAGACCCAGTACTTC. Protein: CASSGGTSGTQETQYF.

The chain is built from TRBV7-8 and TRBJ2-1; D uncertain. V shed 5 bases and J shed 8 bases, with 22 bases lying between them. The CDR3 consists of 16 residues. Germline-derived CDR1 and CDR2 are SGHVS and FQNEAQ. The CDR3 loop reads CASSENPQRGFDEQFF. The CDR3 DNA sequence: TGTGCCAGCAGCGAAAATCCCCAGCGCGGTTTCGATGAGCAGTTCTTC.

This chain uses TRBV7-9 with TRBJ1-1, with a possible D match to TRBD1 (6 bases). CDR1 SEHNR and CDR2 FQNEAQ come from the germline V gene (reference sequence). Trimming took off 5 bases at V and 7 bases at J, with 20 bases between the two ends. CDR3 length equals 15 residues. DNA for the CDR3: TGTGCCAGCAGCAGACACTCGGGGGGCCGGGATGAAGCTTTCTTT. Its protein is CASSRHSGGRDEAFF.

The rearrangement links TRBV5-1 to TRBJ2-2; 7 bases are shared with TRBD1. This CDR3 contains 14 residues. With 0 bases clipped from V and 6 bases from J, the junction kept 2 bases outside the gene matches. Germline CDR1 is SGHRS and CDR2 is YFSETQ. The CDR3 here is CASSLGQGSGELFF. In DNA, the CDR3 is TGCGCCAGCAGCTTGGGACAGGGCTCCGGGGAGCTGTTTTTT.

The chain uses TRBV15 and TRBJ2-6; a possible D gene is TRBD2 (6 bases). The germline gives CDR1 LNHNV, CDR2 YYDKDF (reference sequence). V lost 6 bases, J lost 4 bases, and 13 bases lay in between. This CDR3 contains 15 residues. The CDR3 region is CATRGGGSGANVLTF. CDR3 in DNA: TGTGCCACCAGGGGTGGGGGGTCCGGGGCCAACGTCCTGACTTTC.

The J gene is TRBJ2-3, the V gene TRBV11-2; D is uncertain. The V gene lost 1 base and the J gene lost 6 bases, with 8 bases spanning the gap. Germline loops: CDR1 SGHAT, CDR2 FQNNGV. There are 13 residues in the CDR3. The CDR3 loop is CASSLAELDTQYF. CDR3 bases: TGTGCCAGCAGCTTAGCTGAACTGGATACGCAGTATTTT.

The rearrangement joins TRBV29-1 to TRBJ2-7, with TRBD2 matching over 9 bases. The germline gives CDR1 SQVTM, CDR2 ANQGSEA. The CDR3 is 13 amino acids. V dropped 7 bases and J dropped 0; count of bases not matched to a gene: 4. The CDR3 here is CSAEREDSYEQYF. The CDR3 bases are TGCAGCGCTGAGCGGGAGGACTCCTACGAGCAGTACTTC.

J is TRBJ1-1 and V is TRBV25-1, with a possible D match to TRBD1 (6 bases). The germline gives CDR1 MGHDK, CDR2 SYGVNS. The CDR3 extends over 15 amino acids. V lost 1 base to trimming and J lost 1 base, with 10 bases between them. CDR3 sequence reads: CASSEFGGPNTEAFF. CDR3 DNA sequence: TGTGCCAGCAGTGAATTTGGGGGCCCGAACACTGAAGCTTTCTTT.

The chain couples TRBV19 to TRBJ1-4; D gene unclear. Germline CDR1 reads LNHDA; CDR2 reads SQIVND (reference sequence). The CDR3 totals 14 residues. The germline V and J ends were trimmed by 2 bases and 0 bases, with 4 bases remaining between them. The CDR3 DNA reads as TGTGCCAGTAGTATATCTTCAACTAATGAAAAACTGTTTTTT. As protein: CASSISSTNEKLFF.

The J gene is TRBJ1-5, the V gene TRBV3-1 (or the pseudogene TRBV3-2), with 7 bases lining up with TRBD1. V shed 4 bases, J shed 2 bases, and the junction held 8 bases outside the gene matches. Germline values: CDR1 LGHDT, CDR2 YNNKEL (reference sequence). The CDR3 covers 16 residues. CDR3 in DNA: TGTGCCAGCAGCCTACTTGGCCAGGGGGGCAATCAGCCCCAGCATTTT. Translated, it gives CASSLLGQGGNQPQHF.

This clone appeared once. CDR3 coding DNA: TGCGCCAGCAGCTCCCAGGGGCGGTCTCGGAATGAGCAGTTCTTC. Its translation is CASSSQGRSRNEQFF. The chain recombines TRBV5-1 with TRBJ2-1; D might be TRBD1 (6 bases). V was shortened by 3 bases and J by 7 bases, with 17 bases between the two germline ends. The germline V gene has CDR1 SGHRS and CDR2 YFSETQ. CDR3 size: 15 residues.

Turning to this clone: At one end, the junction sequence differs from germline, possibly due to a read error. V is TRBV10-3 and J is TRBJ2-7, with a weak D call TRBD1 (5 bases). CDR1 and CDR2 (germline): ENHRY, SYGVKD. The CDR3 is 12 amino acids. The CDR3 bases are TGTGCCATCAGTGAGTCGACTGGACAAAAGGACTTC. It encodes CAISESTGQKDF.

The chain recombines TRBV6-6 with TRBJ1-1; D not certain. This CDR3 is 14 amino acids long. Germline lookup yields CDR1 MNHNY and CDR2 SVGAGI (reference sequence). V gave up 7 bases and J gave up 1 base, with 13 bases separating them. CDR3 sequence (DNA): TGTGCCAGCACCTCGGTGCGGGAGAACACTGAAGCTTTCTTT. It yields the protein CASTSVRENTEAFF.

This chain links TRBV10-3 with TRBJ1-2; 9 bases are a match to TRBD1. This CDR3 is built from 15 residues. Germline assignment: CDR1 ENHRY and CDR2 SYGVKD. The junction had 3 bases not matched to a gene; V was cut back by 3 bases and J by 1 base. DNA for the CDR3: TGTGCCATCAGTGATGGACAGGGGATTAACTATGGCTACACCTTC. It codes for CAISDGQGINYGYTF.

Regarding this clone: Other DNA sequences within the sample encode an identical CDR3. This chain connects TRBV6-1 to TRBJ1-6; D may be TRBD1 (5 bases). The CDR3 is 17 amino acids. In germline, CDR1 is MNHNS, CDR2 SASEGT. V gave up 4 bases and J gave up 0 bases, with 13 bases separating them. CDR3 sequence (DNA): TGTGCCAGCAGTGCAACAGGCGGGAGCTCCTATAATTCACCCCTCCACTTT. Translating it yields CASSATGGSSYNSPLHF.

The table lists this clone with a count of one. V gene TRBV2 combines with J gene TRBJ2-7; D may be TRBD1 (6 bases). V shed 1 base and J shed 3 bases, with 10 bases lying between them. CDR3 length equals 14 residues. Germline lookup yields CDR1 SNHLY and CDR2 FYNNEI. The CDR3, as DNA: TGTGCCAGCAGTGAAGACAGGGTTCTCTACGAGCAGTACTTC. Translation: CASSEDRVLYEQYF.

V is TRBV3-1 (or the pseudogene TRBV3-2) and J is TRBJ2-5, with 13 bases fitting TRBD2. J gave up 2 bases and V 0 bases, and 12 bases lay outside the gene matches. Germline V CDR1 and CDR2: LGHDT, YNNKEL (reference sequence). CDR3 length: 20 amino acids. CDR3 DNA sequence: TGTGCCAGCAGCCAAGAATTTTTGGCCGGGACTAGCGGGAATCAAGAGACCCAGTACTTC. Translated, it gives CASSQEFLAGTSGNQETQYF.

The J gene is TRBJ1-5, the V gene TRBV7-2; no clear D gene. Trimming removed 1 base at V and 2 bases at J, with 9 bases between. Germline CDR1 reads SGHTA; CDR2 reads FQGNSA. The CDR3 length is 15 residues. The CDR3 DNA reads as TGTGCCAGCAGCTTAGGACTCGGAGGCAATCAGCCCCAGCATTTT. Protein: CASSLGLGGNQPQHF.

CDR3 DNA sequence: TGTGCCAGCAGTGGAGCTACAGGGTTCGATACGCAGTATTTT. Translation: CASSGATGFDTQYF. The V and J genes are TRBV2 and TRBJ2-3; maybe TRBD1 (6 bases). CDR1 is SNHLY, CDR2 FYNNEI, per germline. Trimming stripped 4 bases from V and 6 bases from J, with 14 bases between. The CDR3 length is 14 residues. The entire variable domain, with the rest obtained from reference TRBV2 and TRBJ2-3, is as follows: EPEVTQTPSHQVTQMGQEVILRCVPISNHLYFYWYRQILGQKVEFLVSFYNNEISEKSEIFDDQFSVERPDGSNFTLKIRSTKLEDSAMYFCASSGATGFDTQYFGPGTRLTVL.

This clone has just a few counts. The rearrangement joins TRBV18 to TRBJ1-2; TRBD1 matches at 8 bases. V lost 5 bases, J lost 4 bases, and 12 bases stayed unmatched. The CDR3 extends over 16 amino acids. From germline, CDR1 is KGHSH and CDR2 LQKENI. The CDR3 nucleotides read TGTGCCAGCTCATTGGGGCGGGGACAGGATCCCTATGGCTACACCTTC. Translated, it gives CASSLGRGQDPYGYTF.

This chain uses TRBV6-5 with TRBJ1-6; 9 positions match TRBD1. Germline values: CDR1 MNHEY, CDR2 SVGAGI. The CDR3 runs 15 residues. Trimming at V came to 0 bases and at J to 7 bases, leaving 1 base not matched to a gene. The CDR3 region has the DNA TGTGCCAGCAGTTACTCGACAGGGGGAAATTCACCCCTCCACTTT. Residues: CASSYSTGGNSPLHF.

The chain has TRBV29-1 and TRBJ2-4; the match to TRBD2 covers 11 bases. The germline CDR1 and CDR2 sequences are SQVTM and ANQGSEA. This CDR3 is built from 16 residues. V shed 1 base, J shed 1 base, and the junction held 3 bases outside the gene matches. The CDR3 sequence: CSVEVASGGAKNIQYF. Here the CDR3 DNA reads TGCAGCGTTGAAGTGGCTAGCGGGGGGGCCAAAAACATTCAGTACTTC.

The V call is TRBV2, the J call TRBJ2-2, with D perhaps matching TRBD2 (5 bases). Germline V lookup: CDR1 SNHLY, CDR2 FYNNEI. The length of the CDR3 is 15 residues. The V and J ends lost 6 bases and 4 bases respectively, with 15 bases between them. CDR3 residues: CASSFRDLGTGELFF. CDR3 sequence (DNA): TGTGCCAGCAGCTTCCGGGATCTCGGCACCGGGGAGCTGTTTTTT.

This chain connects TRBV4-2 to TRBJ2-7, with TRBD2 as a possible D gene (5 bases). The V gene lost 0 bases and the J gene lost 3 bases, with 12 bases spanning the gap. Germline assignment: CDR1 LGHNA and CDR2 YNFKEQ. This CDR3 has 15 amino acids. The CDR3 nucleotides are TGTGCCAGCAGCCAAGAGTCTAGCCCCAACTACGAGCAGTACTTC. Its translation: CASSQESSPNYEQYF.

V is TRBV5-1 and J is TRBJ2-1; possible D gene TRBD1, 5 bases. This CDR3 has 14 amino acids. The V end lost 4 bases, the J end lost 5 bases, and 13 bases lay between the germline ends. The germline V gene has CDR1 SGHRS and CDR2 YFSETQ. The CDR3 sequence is CASSPGPTHNEQFF. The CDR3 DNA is TGCGCCAGCAGCCCAGGGCCTACTCACAATGAGCAGTTCTTC. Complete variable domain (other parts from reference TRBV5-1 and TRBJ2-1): KAGVTQTPRYLIKTRGQQVTLSCSPISGHRSVSWYQQTPGQGLQFLFEYFSETQRNKGNFPGRFSGRQFSNSRSEMNVSTLELGDSALYLCASSPGPTHNEQFFGPGTRLTVL.